This passage covers 20 T cell receptor beta chains from one sample sequenced in a study of radiotherapy plus CTLA-4 blockade in lung cancer. Profiled with immunoSEQ multiplex PCR; TCRdb holds only in-frame clones, not every one. The sample lists tens of thousands of clones, about 83% occurring once. Sequences were derived from peripheral blood, sampled from a patient treated with radiotherapy plus ipilimumab. The origin of the receptors is a human donor with non-small cell lung cancer who had stable disease on radiotherapy plus ipilimumab.

The gene calls are TRBV28 and TRBJ2-4, with a tentative D call TRBD2 (6 bases). CDR1 is MDHEN, CDR2 SYDVKM, per germline. This CDR3 region has 12 residues. Trimming pared 6 bases from V and 6 bases from J, leaving 9 bases between. This CDR3 is CASRVGGNIQYF. Written as DNA, the CDR3 is TGTGCCAGCAGAGTGGGGGGAAACATTCAGTACTTC.

J is TRBJ2-3 and V is TRBV19, with D possibly TRBD2 on 6 matching bases. Germline V gene data show CDR1 as LNHDA and CDR2 as SQIVND (reference sequence). The CDR3 contains 15 residues. Trimming took off 5 bases at V and 0 bases at J, with 12 bases between the two ends. The CDR3 DNA reads TGTGCCAGTAGTTTGGGACTTACTAGCACAGATACGCAGTATTTT. It encodes CASSLGLTSTDTQYF.

The J gene is TRBJ2-7, the V gene TRBV28; D is possibly TRBD2 (5 bases). From germline, CDR1 is MDHEN and CDR2 SYDVKM. The CDR3 consists of 11 residues. Trimming left V 6 bases short and J 7 bases short, with 10 bases between. The DNA of the CDR3 is TGTGCCAGCAGGACCCCGGGGGAGCAGTACTTC. It is translated as CASRTPGEQYF. Drawing the rest from reference TRBV28 and TRBJ2-7, the complete variable domain is DVKVTQSSRYLVKRTGEKVFLECVQDMDHENMFWYRQDPGLGLRLIYFSYDVKMKEKGDIPEGYSVSREKKERFSLILESASTNQTSMYLCASRTPGEQYFGPGTRLTVT.

The rearrangement joins TRBV5-1 to TRBJ2-1; TRBD2 agrees at 12 bases. Germline loops: CDR1 SGHRS, CDR2 YFSETQ. V lost 1 base to trimming and J lost 7 bases; unmatched junction nucleotides: 6. This CDR3 spans 16 amino acids. CDR3 residues: CASSLNPGTSGNEQFF. CDR3 DNA sequence: TGCGCCAGCAGCTTGAACCCTGGGACTAGCGGGAATGAGCAGTTCTTC.

The chain has TRBV20-1 and TRBJ1-2; 8 positions match TRBD1. Germline CDR1 reads DFQATT; CDR2 reads SNEGSKA (reference sequence). The CDR3 loop spans 11 amino acids. With V trimmed by 4 bases and J by 6 bases, 1 base remained unmatched. This CDR3 is CSAKTGDGYTF. The CDR3 DNA follows: TGCAGTGCTAAGACAGGGGATGGCTACACCTTC.

This clone appeared a single time. The V call is TRBV6-5, the J call TRBJ2-7, with TRBD2 identical over 7 bases. V was pared by 0 bases and J by 3 bases, with 8 bases of the junction left unmatched. Per germline, CDR1 MNHEY and CDR2 SVGAGI. The CDR3 contains 16 residues. CDR3 loop: CASSYSSGGSLYEQYF. CDR3 bases: TGTGCCAGCAGTTACTCGAGTGGCGGGAGTCTCTACGAGCAGTACTTC.

This sequence joins TRBV27 and TRBJ2-3; D might be TRBD2 (7 bases). Germline V lookup: CDR1 MNHEY, CDR2 SMNVEV (reference sequence). The V end lost 5 bases, the J end lost 0 bases, and 15 bases lay between the germline ends. The CDR3 length is 16 residues. The CDR3 DNA follows: TGTGCCAGCAGTAGGGGGGGCCCGACAAGCACAGATACGCAGTATTTT. Translating gives CASSRGGPTSTDTQYF.

This chain uses TRBV9 with TRBJ1-2; maybe TRBD1 (5 bases). The CDR3 covers 17 residues. CDR1 is SGDLS, CDR2 YYNGEE, per germline. Trimming took off 0 bases at V and 3 bases at J, with 18 bases between the two ends. The CDR3 DNA reads as TGTGCCAGCAGCGTAGGAAGTGTGGGGGGGACTTACTATGGCTACACCTTC. Protein sequence: CASSVGSVGGTYYGYTF.

The chain couples TRBV28 to TRBJ2-3, with TRBD2 matching over 13 bases. The CDR3 extends over 18 amino acids. CDR1 is MDHEN and CDR2 is SYDVKM in the germline V gene. After removal of 7 bases from V and 2 bases from J, the junction contained 12 bases not matched to a gene. Here the CDR3 DNA reads TGTGCCAGCATTAGACAGGAAGGACTAGCGGGGGTCACAGATACGCAGTATTTT. It codes for CASIRQEGLAGVTDTQYF. The full variable domain, its missing parts supplied by reference TRBV28 and TRBJ2-3, is DVKVTQSSRYLVKRTGEKVFLECVQDMDHENMFWYRQDPGLGLRLIYFSYDVKMKEKGDIPEGYSVSREKKERFSLILESASTNQTSMYLCASIRQEGLAGVTDTQYFGPGTRLTVL.

The rearrangement joins TRBV28 to TRBJ1-5, with unresolved D. CDR3 length: 13 amino acids. The germline CDR1 and CDR2 sequences are MDHEN and SYDVKM. V was clipped by 4 bases and J by 9 bases, with 13 bases between them. The CDR3 is CASSSRQSGPQHF. DNA for the CDR3: TGTGCCAGCAGTTCGCGGCAGAGCGGGCCCCAGCATTTT.

This clone was found once. V gene TRBV4-2 combines with J gene TRBJ2-1, with 7 nucleotides matching TRBD2. The germline V gene encodes CDR1 LGHNA and CDR2 YNFKEQ. The CDR3 spans 15 residues. Trimming at V came to 4 bases and at J to 0 bases, leaving 3 bases not matched to a gene. The CDR3 nucleotides read TGTGCCAGCAGCCCCGGGACTAACTCCTACAATGAGCAGTTCTTC. It codes for CASSPGTNSYNEQFF.

There are a few counts of this clone. The chain recombines TRBV27 with TRBJ2-7; 10 bases map to TRBD1. This CDR3 has 15 amino acids. Germline assignment: CDR1 MNHEY and CDR2 SMNVEV (reference sequence). With 5 bases clipped from V and 3 bases from J, the junction kept 7 bases outside the gene matches. The CDR3 loop is CASSPRGQGVYEQYF. The CDR3 nucleotides read TGTGCCAGCAGTCCTCGTGGACAGGGGGTCTACGAGCAGTACTTC.

The chain couples TRBV5-1 to TRBJ2-5; 8 bases agree with TRBD1. V dropped 2 bases and J dropped 2; count of bases not matched to a gene: 5. CDR1 is SGHRS, CDR2 YFSETQ, per germline. The CDR3 extends over 15 amino acids. The CDR3 DNA follows: TGCGCCAGCAGCTTAGGCAGGGGGCGACAAGAGACCCAGTACTTC. It translates to CASSLGRGRQETQYF.

The chain has TRBV6-6 and TRBJ2-3, with D perhaps matching TRBD1 (6 bases). V dropped 4 bases and J dropped 3 bases, with 11 bases sitting between them. The CDR3 is 14 amino acids. CDR1 and CDR2 from the germline V gene are MNHNY and SVGAGI (reference sequence). CDR3 nucleotide sequence: TGTGCCAGCAGTTGGAGGCAGGGGACAGATACGCAGTATTTT. Its translation: CASSWRQGTDTQYF.

This clone was picked up a small number of times. This chain joins TRBV11-2 and TRBJ2-2, with 9 positions matching TRBD1. Germline V lookup: CDR1 SGHAT, CDR2 FQNNGV. The V segment lost 7 bases and the J segment 5 bases; nucleotides outside the gene matches: 8. CDR3 length: 15 amino acids. For the CDR3, the DNA is TGTGCCAGCACTCCGACAGGGGGAGGAACCGGGGAGCTGTTTTTT. Protein: CASTPTGGGTGELFF.

This clone was seen a few times. This CDR3 reads CASSEWGRGRGFNSNQPQHF. CDR3 bases: TGTGCCAGCAGTGAATGGGGTCGGGGCAGGGGGTTTAATAGCAATCAGCCCCAGCATTTT. The chain links TRBV6-1 to TRBJ1-5, with 7 bases matching TRBD1. Per germline, CDR1 MNHNS and CDR2 SASEGT. J gave up 0 bases and V 2 bases, and 16 bases lay outside the gene matches. The CDR3 covers 20 residues.

The gene calls are TRBV7-8 and TRBJ1-2, with TRBD1 as a possible D gene (5 bases). The CDR3 has 15 amino acids. The germline V and J ends were trimmed by 4 bases and 2 bases, with 14 bases remaining between them. From germline, CDR1 is SGHVS and CDR2 FQNEAQ. The CDR3 coding sequence is TGTGCCAGCAGCTCGACCGGGACGTCGAACTATGGCTACACCTTC. Its protein is CASSSTGTSNYGYTF. Full variable domain (outside the CDR3, taken from reference TRBV7-8 and TRBJ1-2): GAGVSQSPRYKVAKRGQDVALRCDPISGHVSLFWYQQALGQGPEFLTYFQNEAQLDKSGLPSDRFFAERPEGSVSTLKIQRTQQEDSAVYLCASSSTGTSNYGYTFGSGTRLTVV.

This chain connects TRBV13 to TRBJ2-7, with D hard to call. V lost 3 bases to trimming and J lost 5 bases, with 8 bases between them. Germline V lookup: CDR1 PRHDT, CDR2 FYEKMQ (reference sequence). The CDR3 contains 12 residues. The CDR3 protein is CASSLNRNEQYF. The DNA of the CDR3 is TGTGCCAGCAGCTTGAATAGGAACGAGCAGTACTTC.

The sample holds one count of this clone. The chain couples TRBV10-1 to TRBJ2-2; 9 bases fit TRBD2. This CDR3 contains 16 residues. V trimming: 4 bases; J trimming: 3 bases; junction bases outside the gene matches: 6. Germline V CDR1 and CDR2: WNHNN, SYGVQD (reference sequence). The CDR3 nucleotides are TGCGCCAGCAGTGTGGGCCTAGCGGGGTACACCGGGGAGCTGTTTTTT. This sequence encodes CASSVGLAGYTGELFF.

The J gene is TRBJ2-1, the V gene TRBV11-2, with a weak D call TRBD2 (6 bases). The length of the CDR3 is 17 residues. Germline CDR1 reads SGHAT; CDR2 reads FQNNGV. Trimming removed 2 bases at V and 8 bases at J, with 22 bases between. The CDR3 loop reads CASSLFGAGLGSHEQFF. CDR3 bases: TGTGCCAGCAGCTTATTCGGTGCGGGACTGGGGTCCCATGAGCAGTTCTTC. Full variable domain (rest looked up from reference TRBV11-2 and TRBJ2-1): EAGVAQSPRYKIIEKRQSVAFWCNPISGHATLYWYQQILGQGPKLLIQFQNNGVVDDSQLPKDRFSAERLKGVDSTLKIQPAKLEDSAVYLCASSLFGAGLGSHEQFFGPGTRLTVL.